The clone carrying this T cell receptor beta chain was found a few times. Its antigen is currently unknown. This CDR3 is built from 13 residues. V lost 0 bases and J lost 8, with 10 bases in between. From germline, CDR1 is SGHVS and CDR2 FNYEAQ. The sample is drawn from a study of molecular identifiers for immune sequencing clone quantification. General study points: Jurkat TCR RNA spiked in from one cell could reportedly be detected among some 1 million naive cells. The study found clones above 20 RNA copies held over 98% of effector molecules and under 1% in naive cells.

TCRdb reprocessed the PCR reads via MiXCR and lists one record per CDR3 protein. The repertoire has 350,000 or so distinct CDR3 sequences, about 22% of them found once; the top ten carry 0.75% to 0.85%. This chain links TRBV7-6 with TRBJ1-1, with D possibly TRBD1 on 6 matching bases. This receptor was obtained from a human donor in good health. Some libraries in this study had Jurkat cell RNA spiked in. Material: naive CD8+ T cells from blood, with Jurkat cell RNA spiked in. As for subset: FACS-sorted CD8+CD4-CCR7+CD45RA+ naive T cells. CDR3 sequence: CASSLAAGAEAFF. The CDR3 region has the DNA TGTGCCAGCAGCTTAGCCGCGGGGGCGGAAGCTTTCTTT.